This is a list of T cell receptor beta chains from one sample in a study of T cells after yellow fever vaccination. TCRdb reanalysed the 5' RACE reads using MiXCR and keeps one entry per CDR3 protein. The sample consists of just under 600,000 distinct CDR3 sequences, roughly 13% of them appearing once. The sample was PBMCs, taken on the day of the yellow fever booster vaccination. These receptor sequences come from a man aged 25 to 40 who received the YFV17D yellow fever vaccine. The CDR3 runs from the conserved cysteine through the conserved F or W.

v_gene,CDR3aa
TRBV3-1,CASSSSGDGPYEQYF
TRBV20-1,CSGAGTASTDTQYF
TRBV7-2,CASTKSLYNEQFF
TRBV12-3/TRBV12-4,CASSQVGWGTQYF
TRBV10-3,CSISERTSGQETQYF
TRBV25-1,CASSGGASGNNYNEQFF
TRBV29-1,CSVRYSYEQFF
TRBV6-2/TRBV6-3,CASSHGSGAFF
TRBV20-1,CSATGLAGETQYF
TRBV7-2,CASSLPLTGGVYEQYF
TRBV28,CASSLSFQETQYF
TRBV10-3,CAMQSTSKETQYF
TRBV19,CASSIVVNQPQHF
TRBV6-5,CASSYHPRNEQFF
TRBV11-2,CASSNRDRTKEQFF
TRBV7-2,CASSAGTRPYEQYF
TRBV4-3,CASSQAGRANTGELFF
TRBV19,CASSIDSLAGAYEQFF
TRBV27,CASRNVGRFPYEQYF
TRBV10-1,CASSVDSGGRNEQFF
TRBV6-5,CASSYSGVNTEAFF
TRBV12-3/TRBV12-4,CASSLGTGDFQPQHF
TRBV20-1,CSAIQGYTGELFF
TRBV7-9,CASSWDTDTEAFF
TRBV7-3,CASSQGTGGAGANVLTF
TRBV19,CASKLSGRGSYNEQFF
TRBV4-2,CASSQAGRGRAGTGELFF
TRBV7-8,CASSSRDQNNEQFF
TRBV5-6,CASNPQGLNTEAFF
TRBV7-9,CASERDSYNEQFF
TRBV3-1,CASSQATGAVTF
TRBV7-2,CASSQPGYEQYF
TRBV20-1,CSARLLGTYEQYF
TRBV20-1,CSARYGETQYF
TRBV20-1,CSARGTRGNQETQYF
TRBV6-2/TRBV6-3,CASSTGYTQYF
TRBV5-1,CASSRGTELTDTQYF
TRBV7-9,CASSLEKGLRDQETQYF
TRBV7-9,CASSPLAAGYF
TRBV12-5,CASGFGTSGKDEQFF
TRBV18,CASSPSDTRGYTF
TRBV5-6,CASSLPQGGEQYF
TRBV5-1,CASRGLFYEQYF
TRBV18,CASSPPGELFF
TRBV7-9,CASSFLKVETQYF
TRBV20-1,CSALDLPGEKLFF
TRBV12-3/TRBV12-4,CASRPTGVPGANVLTF
TRBV27,CASHSSGGILTEAFF
TRBV27,CASRGGDSYNEQFF
TRBV7-2,CASSPQGVSSYEQYF